This T cell receptor (beta chain) emerged from a study of PD-L1 blockade in urothelial cancer. Study in general: Blood underwent analysis 3 weeks (second dose) and 6 weeks after treatment began.

Germline V gene sequence: CDR1 SGHNT, CDR2 YYREEE (reference sequence). With 4 bases removed from V and 15 bases from J, the gap between germline ends came to 20 bases. There are 13 residues in the CDR3. Synthetically made TCR analog templates were put into each PCR as spikes. Sequencing was performed with immunoSEQ multiplex PCR; in TCRdb, only in-frame clones are kept and a portion is missing. The table lists about 38,000 clones, approximately 90% of them singletons. This clone appeared once. Each patient contributed between 1 and 8 total time points of blood mononuclear cells, pretreatment and during treatment.

The specimen was PBMCs, collected around atezolizumab (anti-PD-L1) treatment. This rearrangement joins TRBV5-4 to TRBJ2-1, with D perhaps TRBD2 (6 bases). The receptor comes from a man aged 65 to 85 with urothelial cancer. CDR3 in DNA: TGTGCCAGCAGCCTAGGGGACTCAGCAATGCGGTTCTTC. It specifies CASSLGDSAMRFF.